Presented here are 27 T cell receptor beta chains from one specimen sequenced in a study of CD8 T cells in ankylosing spondylitis. TCRdb used MiXCR to reprocess the 5' RACE reads, holding one entry per CDR3 protein. The data contain about 240,000 distinct CDR3 sequences, approximately 9% of them singletons. The sequenced sample consisted of blood, either unsorted or a sorted T cell fraction (not recorded which). These receptors originate from a male donor with ankylosing spondylitis or in good health (not recorded which).

This clonotype was recorded many times. The chain links TRBV20-1 to TRBJ2-2; D is perhaps TRBD1 or TRBD2 (5 bases each). The germline V and J ends were trimmed by 1 base and 6 bases, with 18 bases remaining between them. Germline CDR1 reads DFQATT; CDR2 reads SNEGSKA (reference sequence). The CDR3 runs to 16 residues. CDR3 amino acids: CSARAWEKGFAGELFF. DNA of the CDR3: TGCAGTGCTAGAGCGTGGGAGAAGGGGTTTGCCGGGGAGCTGTTTTTT.

The sample holds many counts of this clonotype. The chain combines TRBV6-2 or TRBV6-3 with TRBJ2-3, with D unresolved. Germline-derived CDR1 and CDR2 are MNHEY and SVGEGT. The V end was cut by 5 bases, the J end by 5 bases, with 5 bases between. The CDR3 sequence is 11 residues long. This chain's CDR3 is CASSGVDTQYF. As DNA, the CDR3 is TGTGCCAGCAGTGGGGTAGATACGCAGTATTTT.

This clonotype has a count of ten or more. The V and J genes are TRBV12-3 or TRBV12-4 and TRBJ2-7; D is possibly TRBD1 (5 bases). Trimming pared 3 bases from V and 2 bases from J, leaving 11 bases between. CDR3 length: 14 amino acids. CDR3 DNA: TGTGCCAGCAGTTTTTGGGGCCAGGCCTACGAGCAGTACTTC. This encodes CASSFWGQAYEQYF.

V and J are TRBV5-1 and TRBJ2-7, with 8 bases identical to TRBD1. V shed 4 bases, J shed 5 bases, and the junction held 8 bases outside the gene matches. Germline V gene data show CDR1 as SGHRS and CDR2 as YFSETQ. The CDR3 contains 14 residues. CDR3 bases: TGCGCCAGCAGCGTAGGACAGGGCGGGAACGAGCAGTACTTC. As protein: CASSVGQGGNEQYF.

In its sample, this clonotype was seen many times. V is TRBV7-6 and J is TRBJ2-3, with D perhaps matching TRBD2 (6 bases). The CDR3 is made up of 14 amino acids. The germline V gene encodes CDR1 SGHVS and CDR2 FNYEAQ. V was shortened by 1 base and J by 7 bases, with 12 bases between the two germline ends. The CDR3 spells CASSLGGRLNTQYF. The CDR3 DNA is TGTGCCAGCAGCTTAGGTGGGAGGTTAAATACGCAGTATTTT. The variable domain in full, completed from reference TRBV7-6 and TRBJ2-3, reads GAGVSQSPRYKVTKRGQDVALRCDPISGHVSLYWYRQALGQGPEFLTYFNYEAQQDKSGLPNDRFSAERPEGSISTLTIQRTEQRDSAMYRCASSLGGRLNTQYFGPGTRLTVL.

This chain uses TRBV7-2 with TRBJ2-1; 8 bases fit TRBD2. Germline CDR1 SGHTA, CDR2 FQGNSA. The J segment lost 1 base and the V segment lost 4 bases, leaving 9 bases of the junction unmatched. CDR3 size: 17 residues. The CDR3 is CASSSVAGRVSYNEQFF. The CDR3 nucleotides are TGTGCCAGCAGCTCCGTAGCGGGGCGCGTTTCCTACAATGAGCAGTTCTTC.

This sequence joins TRBV30 and TRBJ2-2; 9 bases are a match to TRBD2. CDR3 length: 15 amino acids. The V segment lost 3 bases and the J segment 6 bases; nucleotides outside the gene matches: 8. Germline V gene lookup returns CDR1 GTSNPN and CDR2 SVGIG (reference sequence). The CDR3 sequence is CAWRTGLAVSGELFF. CDR3 bases: TGTGCCTGGAGGACGGGACTAGCTGTCTCCGGGGAGCTGTTTTTT.

This clonotype was detected a few times. The chain links TRBV5-1 to TRBJ2-1; D is perhaps TRBD2 (7 bases). The CDR3 sequence is 16 residues long. Germline V lookup: CDR1 SGHRS, CDR2 YFSETQ. The ends were cut back, 0 bases at V and 2 bases at J, with 12 bases in the middle. This chain's CDR3 is CASSLVGGGPYNEQFF. CDR3 coding DNA: TGCGCCAGCAGCTTGGTGGGGGGGGGCCCCTACAATGAGCAGTTCTTC.

This clonotype was found many times. The V call is TRBV7-2, the J call TRBJ2-7; 12 bases line up with TRBD1. The ends lost 4 bases at V and 6 bases at J; junction bases unmatched: 7. CDR3 length equals 15 residues. Germline lookup yields CDR1 SGHTA and CDR2 FQGNSA. The CDR3 is CASSSSGTGGIEQYF. CDR3 bases: TGTGCCAGCAGCTCTTCCGGGACAGGGGGCATCGAGCAGTACTTC. Based on the CDR3 plus reference TRBV7-2 and TRBJ2-7, the full variable domain is GAGVSQSPSNKVTEKGKDVELRCDPISGHTALYWYRQSLGQGLEFLIYFQGNSAPDKSGLPSDRFSAERTGGSVSTLTIQRTQQEDSAVYLCASSSSGTGGIEQYFGPGTRLTVT.

This clonotype was counted at least ten times. The J gene is TRBJ2-3, the V gene TRBV7-2; D unresolved. This CDR3 comprises 14 residues. Germline V lookup: CDR1 SGHTA, CDR2 FQGNSA. V was clipped by 2 bases and J by 5 bases, with 11 bases between them. CDR3 amino acids: CASSLRPGIDTQYF. DNA for the CDR3: TGTGCCAGCAGCTTACGGCCCGGAATAGATACGCAGTATTTT.

This clonotype was detected many times. The rearrangement uses TRBV7-2 and TRBJ2-1; TRBD2 matches 8 bases. This CDR3 is 15 amino acids long. The trim removed 4 bases at V and 1 base at J, leaving 3 bases unmatched. Germline V gives CDR1 SGHTA, CDR2 FQGNSA. The CDR3 here is CASSSTSGSYNEQFF. CDR3 bases: TGTGCCAGCAGCTCCACTAGCGGATCCTACAATGAGCAGTTCTTC.

The chain has TRBV14 and TRBJ2-7; a possible D gene is TRBD1 (6 bases). The germline V and J ends were trimmed by 0 bases and 5 bases, with 11 bases remaining between them. The CDR3 totals 14 residues. The V gene's germline CDR1 is SGHDN and CDR2 FVKESK. The CDR3: CASSQDTGLNEQYF. The CDR3 bases are TGTGCCAGCAGCCAAGATACAGGGTTGAACGAGCAGTACTTC.

This clonotype came up many times. V and J are TRBV20-1 and TRBJ1-5; D possibly corresponds to TRBD1 (5 bases). The CDR3 consists of 14 residues. From germline, CDR1 is DFQATT and CDR2 SNEGSKA (reference sequence). V gave up 4 bases and J gave up 0 bases, with 10 bases separating them. This CDR3 is CSATDRNSNQPQHF. The DNA of the CDR3 is TGCAGTGCTACCGACAGAAATAGCAATCAGCCCCAGCATTTT.

This clonotype was observed a handful of times. V usage is TRBV7-2 and J usage is TRBJ2-1, with D hard to call. This CDR3 has 14 residues. V was trimmed by 1 base and J by 8 bases, leaving 12 bases between them. Germline CDR1 and CDR2: SGHTA and FQGNSA. The CDR3 is CASSLGADLHEQFF. The CDR3 nucleotides are TGTGCCAGCAGCTTAGGCGCGGATCTCCATGAGCAGTTCTTC.

This chain uses TRBV5-5 with TRBJ1-2; 10 bases match TRBD1. Per germline, CDR1 SGHKS and CDR2 YYEKEE (reference sequence). This CDR3 has 14 amino acids. Unmatched junction bases numbered 6, after V lost 4 bases and J lost 6 bases. CDR3 sequence: CASSPDRGKNGYTF. The CDR3 DNA reads TGTGCCAGCAGCCCGGACAGGGGGAAGAATGGCTACACCTTC.

Many counts were recorded for this clonotype. The rearrangement uses TRBV11-2 and TRBJ2-6, with no clear D. The CDR3 is made up of 13 amino acids. V was trimmed by 11 bases and J by 0 bases, leaving 8 bases between them. CDR1 SGHAT and CDR2 FQNNGV come from the germline V gene. The CDR3 bases are TGTGCCGGGAAGGTCTCTGGGGCCAACGTCCTGACTTTC. Protein sequence: CAGKVSGANVLTF.

This clonotype was detected many times. This chain links TRBV3-1 with TRBJ2-3; no reliable D call. The CDR3 covers 14 residues. Trimming cost V 3 bases and J 5 bases, with 12 bases left between them. The germline V gene encodes CDR1 LGHDT and CDR2 YNNKEL (reference sequence). The CDR3 bases are TGTGCCAGCAGCCAGGCCCCGCCAGGAGATACGCAGTATTTT. This gives the protein CASSQAPPGDTQYF.

This clonotype has at least ten counts. The chain links TRBV20-1 to TRBJ2-4, with a tentative D call TRBD1 (6 bases). V was shortened by 4 bases and J by 4 bases, with 11 bases between the two germline ends. The CDR3 sequence is 13 residues long. Germline-derived CDR1 and CDR2 are DFQATT and SNEGSKA (reference sequence). For the CDR3, the DNA is TGCAGTGCTATGGGGCAGGGGAAAAACATTCAGTACTTC. Translated: CSAMGQGKNIQYF.

Regarding this clonotype: Possible read error: a much larger clone is one base away. J is TRBJ1-2 and V is TRBV5-1, with TRBD1 matching 9 bases. This CDR3 region has 15 residues. The germline CDR1 and CDR2 sequences are SGHRS and YFSETQ. This chain's CDR3 is CASSLVDRGAYSYTF. The CDR3 bases are TGCGCCAGCAGCTTGGTGGACAGGGGAGCCTATAGCTACACCTTC.

This clonotype turned up a few times. This CDR3 reads CSVEGEYPGELFF. For the CDR3, the DNA is TGCAGCGTTGAAGGGGAGTATCCGGGGGAGCTGTTTTTT. This chain connects TRBV29-1 to TRBJ2-2, with a weak D call TRBD2 (5 bases). The length of the CDR3 is 13 residues. Germline lookup yields CDR1 SQVTM and CDR2 ANQGSEA. The V gene lost 1 base and the J gene lost 8 bases, with 11 bases spanning the gap.

This clonotype was counted at least ten times. The gene calls are TRBV20-1 and TRBJ2-7, with 10 bases matching TRBD1. This CDR3 region has 13 residues. Germline V gene sequence: CDR1 DFQATT, CDR2 SNEGSKA (reference sequence). The V segment lost 5 bases and the J segment 2 bases; nucleotides outside the gene matches: 3. The CDR3 is CSASGTGAYEQYF. The DNA for the CDR3 is TGCAGTGCTTCCGGGACAGGGGCCTACGAGCAGTACTTC.

In its sample, this clonotype was seen many times. The rearrangement joins TRBV29-1 to TRBJ1-1; possibly TRBD1 for D (5 bases). This CDR3 has 13 residues. Germline lookup yields CDR1 SQVTM and CDR2 ANQGSEA. Trimming stripped 5 bases from V and 2 bases from J, with 12 bases between. CDR3 amino acids: CSVSDSLNTEAFF. In nucleotides, the CDR3 is TGCAGCGTTTCTGACAGCCTAAACACTGAAGCTTTCTTT.

At least ten counts were recorded for this clonotype. The chain is built from TRBV20-1 and TRBJ1-4; no clear D. Germline lookup yields CDR1 DFQATT and CDR2 SNEGSKA (reference sequence). This CDR3 contains 15 residues. Trimming shortened V by 3 bases and J by 3 bases, and 14 bases separated the two germline ends. CDR3 nucleotide sequence: TGCAGTGCTAGCCCCCGCCAACTCTCTAATGAAAAACTGTTTTTT. Its protein is CSASPRQLSNEKLFF.

This clonotype was detected only a few times. The rearrangement uses TRBV12-3 or TRBV12-4 and TRBJ2-7, with D unresolved. Trimming cost V 8 bases and J 4 bases, with 9 bases left between them. The CDR3 sequence is 11 residues long. CDR3 amino acids: CASPDQYEQYF. DNA for the CDR3: TGTGCCAGCCCTGACCAGTACGAGCAGTACTTC.

This clonotype occurred many times. The chain employs TRBV4-3 and TRBJ2-1; tentatively, D is TRBD1 (5 bases). Trimming stripped 0 bases from V and 0 bases from J, with 12 bases between. This CDR3 is built from 17 residues. Germline CDR1 and CDR2: LGHNA and YSLEER. DNA of the CDR3: TGCGCCAGCAGCCAAGATAGGGGAACAAGCTCCTACAATGAGCAGTTCTTC. Amino acid sequence: CASSQDRGTSSYNEQFF.

The J gene is TRBJ1-6, the V gene TRBV11-2, with D perhaps matching TRBD1 (6 bases). This CDR3 has 13 amino acids. V lost 4 bases to trimming and J lost 7 bases, with 8 bases between them. Germline V gene sequence: CDR1 SGHAT, CDR2 FQNNGV. CDR3 nucleotides: TGTGCCAGCAGCTCAGGGGCGAATTCACCCCTCCACTTT. Its translation: CASSSGANSPLHF.

This clonotype has only a few counts. J is TRBJ1-3 and V is TRBV29-1; TRBD1 agrees at 8 bases. Germline loops: CDR1 SQVTM, CDR2 ANQGSEA. This CDR3 has 14 residues. V lost 7 bases, J lost 1 base, and 6 bases stayed unmatched. The chain's CDR3 is CSAGDRGSGNTIYF. As DNA, the CDR3 is TGCAGCGCCGGCGACAGGGGATCTGGAAACACCATATATTTT.